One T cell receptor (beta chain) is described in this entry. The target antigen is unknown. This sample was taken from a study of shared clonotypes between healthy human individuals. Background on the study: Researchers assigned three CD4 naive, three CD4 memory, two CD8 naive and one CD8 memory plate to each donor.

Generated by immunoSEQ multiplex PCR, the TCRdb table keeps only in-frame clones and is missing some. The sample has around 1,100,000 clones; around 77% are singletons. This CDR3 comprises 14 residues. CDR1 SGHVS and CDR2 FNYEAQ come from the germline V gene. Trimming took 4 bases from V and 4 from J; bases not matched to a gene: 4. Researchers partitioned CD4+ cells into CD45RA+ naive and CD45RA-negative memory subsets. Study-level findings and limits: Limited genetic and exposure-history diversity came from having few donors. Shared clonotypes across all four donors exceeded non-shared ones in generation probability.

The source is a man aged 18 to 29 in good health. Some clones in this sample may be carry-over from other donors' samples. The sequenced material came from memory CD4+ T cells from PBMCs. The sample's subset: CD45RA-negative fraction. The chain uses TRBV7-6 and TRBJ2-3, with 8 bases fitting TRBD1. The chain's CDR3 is CASSSPGGADTQYF. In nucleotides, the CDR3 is TGTGCCAGCAGCTCGCCAGGGGGCGCAGATACGCAGTATTTT.